Sequencing of this T cell receptor (beta chain) was carried out in a study of read filtering for tumor transcriptome and immune sequencing. Study in general: Per sample, TCR-region reads ranged about 3.5 to 11 million by IR-seq, about 80 to 1,400 by RNA-seq. Overall study findings and caveats: Approximately 80% of IR-seq clonotypes had one read, totaling 3% to 4% of reads; RNA-seq: around 77% and 45%. Dropping single-read clonotypes raised IR-seq and RNA-seq shared-clonotype correlation.

The sample holds many counts of this clonotype. The antigen remains undetermined. Every patient had bone marrow sampled while the disease was active. Molecular barcoded adaptors covering alpha/delta and beta/gamma chains were used on roughly 400 ng RNA. One entry per CDR3 protein, called by TCRdb with MiXCR from the reads. The sample shows roughly 130,000 distinct CDR3 sequences, 10% to 15% of them seen only once. Sequenced: a population of CD138-negative cells sorted from bone marrow. The sequence came from a donor at least 40 years old with multiple myeloma.

CDR3 nucleotides: TGTGCCAGCAGTCTGTCGGGGACCTATGGCTACACCTTC. Amino acid sequence: CASSLSGTYGYTF. The chain carries TRBV12-3 or TRBV12-4 and TRBJ1-2, with D possibly matching TRBD1 (5 bases). This CDR3 contains 13 residues. V was cut by 5 bases and J by 4 bases, with 11 bases left in between.